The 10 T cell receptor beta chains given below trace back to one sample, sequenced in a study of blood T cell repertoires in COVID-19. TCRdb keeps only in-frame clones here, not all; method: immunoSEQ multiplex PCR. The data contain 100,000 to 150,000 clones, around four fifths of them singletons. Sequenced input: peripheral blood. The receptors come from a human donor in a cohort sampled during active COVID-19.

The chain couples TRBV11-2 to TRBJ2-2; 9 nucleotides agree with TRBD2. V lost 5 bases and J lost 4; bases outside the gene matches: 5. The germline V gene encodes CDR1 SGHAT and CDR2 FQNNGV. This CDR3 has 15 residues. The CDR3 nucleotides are TGTGCCAGCAGCGTGGGACTAGCAGGCACCGGGGAGCTGTTTTTT. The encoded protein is CASSVGLAGTGELFF. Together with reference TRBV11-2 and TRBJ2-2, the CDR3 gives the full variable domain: EAGVAQSPRYKIIEKRQSVAFWCNPISGHATLYWYQQILGQGPKLLIQFQNNGVVDDSQLPKDRFSAERLKGVDSTLKIQPAKLEDSAVYLCASSVGLAGTGELFFGEGSRLTVL.

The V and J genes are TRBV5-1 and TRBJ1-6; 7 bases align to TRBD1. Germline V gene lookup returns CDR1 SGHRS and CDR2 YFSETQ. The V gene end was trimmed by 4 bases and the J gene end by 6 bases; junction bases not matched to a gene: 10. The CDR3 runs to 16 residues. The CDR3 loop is CASSKGGADRNSPLHF. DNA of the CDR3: TGCGCCAGCAGCAAAGGGGGCGCCGACCGTAATTCACCCCTCCACTTT.

CDR3 protein: CASSIQGNEKLFF. CDR3 coding DNA: TGTGCCAGCAGCATTCAGGGAAATGAAAAACTGTTTTTT. This chain links TRBV7-2 with TRBJ1-4; tentatively, D is TRBD1 (5 bases). Trimming cost V 5 bases and J 5 bases, with 9 bases left between them. CDR1 and CDR2 from the germline V gene are SGHTA and FQGNSA. The CDR3 runs 13 residues.

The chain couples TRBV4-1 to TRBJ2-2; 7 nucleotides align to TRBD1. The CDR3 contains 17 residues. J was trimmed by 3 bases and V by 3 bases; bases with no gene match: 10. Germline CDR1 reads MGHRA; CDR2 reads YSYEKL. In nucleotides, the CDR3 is TGCGCCAGCAGCCACGGTAGGGGGCAAGACGACACCGGGGAGCTGTTTTTT. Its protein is CASSHGRGQDDTGELFF.

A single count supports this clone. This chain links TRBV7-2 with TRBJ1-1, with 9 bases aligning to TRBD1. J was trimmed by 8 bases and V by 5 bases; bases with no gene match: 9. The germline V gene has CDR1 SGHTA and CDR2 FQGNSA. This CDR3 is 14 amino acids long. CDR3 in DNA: TGTGCCAGCAGCAGGGGACAGGGCAACAGAGAAGCTTTCTTT. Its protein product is CASSRGQGNREAFF.

CDR3 sequence: CASSKEVGTQYF. As DNA, the CDR3 is TGCGCCAGCAGCAAGGAGGTCGGGACCCAGTACTTC. The genes are TRBV5-1 and TRBJ2-5; possibly TRBD2 for D (5 bases). Trimming left V 4 bases short and J 7 bases short, with 11 bases between. Germline CDR1 is SGHRS and CDR2 is YFSETQ. The CDR3 consists of 12 residues.

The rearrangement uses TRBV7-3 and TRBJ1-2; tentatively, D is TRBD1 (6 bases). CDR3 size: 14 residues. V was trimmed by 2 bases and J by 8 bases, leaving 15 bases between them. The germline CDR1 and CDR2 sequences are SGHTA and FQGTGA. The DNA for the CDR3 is TGTGCCAGCAGCTTAGACAGGAGCGGCGGAGGCTACACCTTC. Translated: CASSLDRSGGGYTF.

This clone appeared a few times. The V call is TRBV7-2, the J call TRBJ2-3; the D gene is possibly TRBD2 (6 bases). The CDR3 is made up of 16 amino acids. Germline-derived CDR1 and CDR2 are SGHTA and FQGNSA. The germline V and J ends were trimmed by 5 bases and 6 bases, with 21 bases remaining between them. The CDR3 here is CASSPGLLEAGDTQYF. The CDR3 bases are TGTGCCAGCAGCCCAGGACTATTGGAGGCTGGGGATACGCAGTATTTT.

The CDR3 DNA reads TGTGCCAGTAGTATGGGCATTGCTCAGCCCCAGCATTTT. The encoded protein is CASSMGIAQPQHF. The chain employs TRBV19 and TRBJ1-5; D call uncertain. The CDR3 loop spans 13 amino acids. V was pared by 3 bases and J by 6 bases, with 9 bases between. The V gene's germline CDR1 is LNHDA and CDR2 SQIVND (reference sequence).

CDR3 coding DNA: TGCGCCAGCAGCCAAGATCGGCGGAGCGAGCAGTTCTTC. Its protein product is CASSQDRRSEQFF. V and J are TRBV4-3 and TRBJ2-1; D is unresolved. The CDR3 runs to 13 residues. From germline, CDR1 is LGHNA and CDR2 YSLEER. Trimming removed 0 bases from V and 10 bases from J, with 10 bases in between.